The source of this TCR beta chain is a study of blood T cell repertoires in COVID-19. Study-wide context: The study drew acute and convalescent COVID-19 samples from the United States, Italy and Spain. The cDNA or gDNA used as material had been derived from T cells, B-cell-depleted T cells, or PBMCs.

CDR3 length: 17 residues. Unmatched junction bases numbered 6, after V lost 4 bases and J lost 2 bases. Germline V gene data show CDR1 as SGHKS and CDR2 as YYEKEE (reference sequence). Which cohort a participant joined came from the clinical history participants gave. As handled by the study authors: Nucleated cell number was recorded as an estimate derived from reference gene primer amplification. Clones were sequenced by immunoSEQ multiplex PCR, and TCRdb holds only the in-frame ones, with some missing. For V, J and clone size, that table is used; D and trimming come from the DNA. The profile shows about 220,000 clones, 80% to 90% of them singletons.

This receptor was identified in a woman aged 45-65 years with acute COVID-19. This chain uses TRBV5-5 with TRBJ2-1, with 13 bases aligning to TRBD2. The sequencing input was PBMCs or T cells enriched from blood (not recorded which). DNA for the CDR3: TGTGCCAGCAGCCGGGGGACTAGCGGGATAGCCTACAATGAGCAGTTCTTC. Its protein product is CASSRGTSGIAYNEQFF.